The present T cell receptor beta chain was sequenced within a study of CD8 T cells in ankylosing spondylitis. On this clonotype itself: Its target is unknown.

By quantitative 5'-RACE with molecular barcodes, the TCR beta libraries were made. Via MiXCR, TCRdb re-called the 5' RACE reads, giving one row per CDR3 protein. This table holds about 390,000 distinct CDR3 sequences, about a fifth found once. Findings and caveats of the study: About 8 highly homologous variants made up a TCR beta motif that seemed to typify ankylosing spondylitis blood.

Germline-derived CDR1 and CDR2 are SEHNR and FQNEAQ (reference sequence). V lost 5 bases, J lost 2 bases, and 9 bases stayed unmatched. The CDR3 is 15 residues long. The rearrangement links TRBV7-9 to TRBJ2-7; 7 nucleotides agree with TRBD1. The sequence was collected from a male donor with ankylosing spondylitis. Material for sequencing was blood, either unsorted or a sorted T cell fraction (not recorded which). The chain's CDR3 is CASSTGTVFPYEQYF. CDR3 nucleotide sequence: TGTGCCAGCAGCACGGGGACAGTCTTTCCCTACGAGCAGTACTTC.